The clone carrying this TCR beta chain was picked up a small number of times. Its antigen is not known. Once RNA had been extracted, it was reverse transcribed into cDNA to act as the sequencing template. Profiling relied on immunoSEQ multiplex PCR, and the TCRdb table lists in-frame clones only, not all of them. The table lists about 190,000 clones, approximately 56% of them singletons, with roughly 0.7% in the top ten. The CDR3 runs 14 residues. V shed 5 bases and J shed 3 bases, with 14 bases lying between them. The germline V gene has CDR1 MDHEN and CDR2 SYDVKM. The sample is drawn from a study of CD8+ T cells in alopecia areata. Notes on the study in general: Having one nonresponder leaves uncertain how baseline CD8+ expansion relates to response.

The treatment denotes: oral pan-JAK inhibitor, 5-10 mg twice daily. The V gene is TRBV28, the J gene TRBJ2-7; tentatively, D is TRBD1 or TRBD2 (6 bases each). Sequenced material: CD4+ T cells sorted from blood, taken at week 4, from a patient treated with tofacitinib. This receptor was identified in a human donor with alopecia areata. The CDR3 DNA follows: TGTGCCAGCAGTAGGGGGGACACCCACTACGAGCAGTACTTC. This codes for CASSRGDTHYEQYF.